These T cell receptor beta chains were read from a single sample in a study of blood T cell repertoires in COVID-19. TCRdb's copy holds only in-frame clones and misses some; the assay was immunoSEQ multiplex PCR. The sample lists over 80,000 clones, roughly 76% occurring once. Sequenced: peripheral blood. The receptor source for this set is a woman in her fifties or sixties with acute or convalescent COVID-19. Each CDR3 is given with its conserved first and last residue. D genes are given only for firm matches. Part of the rows lack a size; the others show once, few, many or a class for expanded clones.

TRBJ1-2 | TRBV7-2 | few | NA | CASSSDRVYGYTF | TGTGCCAGCAGCTCCGACAGAGTCTATGGCTACACCTTC
TRBJ2-6 | TRBV6-5 | NA | NA | CASSLSGANVLTF | TGTGCCAGCAGCCTCTCTGGGGCCAACGTCCTGACTTTC
TRBJ2-5 | TRBV27 | NA | NA | CASSLSSAMAGETQYF | TGTGCCAGCAGTTTATCGTCGGCTATGGCCGGGGAGACCCAGTACTTC
TRBJ1-1 | TRBV15 | NA | NA | CATSPHRGGYTEAFF | TGTGCCACCAGCCCCCATAGGGGGGGGTACACTGAAGCTTTCTTT
TRBJ1-5 | TRBV6-6 | NA | NA | CASSTNSNQPQHF | TGTGCCAGCAGCACTAATAGCAATCAGCCCCAGCATTTT
TRBJ1-6 | TRBV7-8 | NA | NA | CASSLGELFSYNSPLHF | TGTGCCAGCAGCTTAGGAGAACTCTTCTCCTATAATTCACCCCTCCACTTT
TRBJ1-5 | TRBV6-2/TRBV6-3 | NA | NA | CASSYSISIGTQHF | TGTGCCAGCAGTTACTCGATTTCGATCGGGACCCAGCATTTT
TRBJ1-1 | TRBV2 | NA | NA | CAGRTDLNTEAFF | TGTGCCGGCAGGACAGACCTAAACACTGAAGCTTTCTTT
TRBJ1-1 | TRBV5-6 | NA | NA | CASSWGHQLEAFF | TGTGCCAGCAGCTGGGGACACCAGTTGGAAGCTTTCTTT
TRBJ2-2 | TRBV19 | NA | TRBD2 | CASSLSASGWIGTGELFF | TGTGCCAGTAGCCTGTCGGCTAGCGGGTGGATAGGGACCGGGGAGCTGTTTTTT
TRBJ1-1 | TRBV19 | NA | NA | CASRRQGILNTEAFF | TGTGCCAGTAGAAGGCAGGGGATTCTGAACACTGAAGCTTTCTTT